This T cell receptor (beta chain) was documented in a study of blood T cell repertoires in COVID-19. Study details: The cDNA or gDNA used as material had been derived from T cells, B-cell-depleted T cells, or PBMCs.

Sequencing was performed with immunoSEQ multiplex PCR; in TCRdb, only in-frame clones are kept and a portion is missing. The sample holds more than 95,000 clones, roughly nine tenths seen once. Losses at the gene ends were 6 bases for V and 6 bases for J; bases not matched to a gene: 9. This CDR3 spans 14 amino acids. The germline CDR1 and CDR2 sequences are SQVTM and ANQGSEA. The clonotype was recovered from a man in his 70s who had recovered from COVID-19. Sequenced: peripheral blood. This chain connects TRBV29-1 to TRBJ2-7; 12 bases line up with TRBD2. This chain's CDR3 is CSVRPGLAGREQYF. CDR3 nucleotides: TGCAGCGTACGCCCTGGACTAGCGGGACGCGAGCAGTACTTC.